One sample yielded the 5 T cell receptor beta chains listed below, sequenced in a study of blood T cell repertoires in COVID-19. Data came from immunoSEQ multiplex PCR; TCRdb stores just in-frame clones and leaves some out. The sample has around 94,000 clones, about 85% seen once; the top ten hold around 2%. The sample was peripheral blood. These receptors were taken from a middle-aged man with active COVID-19.

The CDR3 nucleotides are TGTGCCAGTAGACACCGGGGGGACAGGGATTACAATGAGCAGTTCTTC. Protein product: CASRHRGDRDYNEQFF. The chain has TRBV19 and TRBJ2-1; 9 nucleotides align to TRBD1. Trimming took 6 bases from V and 4 from J; bases not matched to a gene: 10. The CDR3 is made up of 16 amino acids. The germline CDR1 and CDR2 sequences are LNHDA and SQIVND (reference sequence).

This chain uses TRBV5-1 with TRBJ2-3; D might be TRBD2 (7 bases). The CDR3 runs to 15 residues. V dropped 10 bases and J dropped 0 bases, with 18 bases sitting between them. Germline-derived CDR1 and CDR2 are SGHRS and YFSETQ. The DNA of the CDR3 is TGCGCCCGACTCCCGGGGGGCGCTAGCACAGATACGCAGTATTTT. This encodes CARLPGGASTDTQYF.

The chain is built from TRBV7-8 and TRBJ2-7; D may be TRBD2 (5 bases). Germline loops: CDR1 SGHVS, CDR2 FQNEAQ. The CDR3 is made up of 14 amino acids. Trimming left V 1 base short and J 1 base short, with 8 bases between. The CDR3 DNA follows: TGTGCCAGCAGCTTAGGCGGGTTGTCCTACGAGCAGTACTTC. As protein: CASSLGGLSYEQYF.

This clone was seen once. The chain recombines TRBV12-3 or TRBV12-4 with TRBJ2-7, with D possibly matching TRBD1 (6 bases). Trimming shortened V by 8 bases and J by 9 bases, and 11 bases separated the two germline ends. The CDR3 totals 10 residues. Here the CDR3 reads CASFIGGQYF. The CDR3 bases are TGTGCCAGCTTCATAGGGGGGCAGTACTTC.

The chain links TRBV9 to TRBJ2-5, with 8 positions matching TRBD2. The trim removed 0 bases at V and 5 bases at J, leaving 0 bases unmatched. CDR3 length: 13 residues. In germline, CDR1 is SGDLS, CDR2 YYNGEE. As DNA, the CDR3 is TGTGCCAGCAGCGTAGGCGGGGGGGAGACCCAGTACTTC. Translating it yields CASSVGGGETQYF.